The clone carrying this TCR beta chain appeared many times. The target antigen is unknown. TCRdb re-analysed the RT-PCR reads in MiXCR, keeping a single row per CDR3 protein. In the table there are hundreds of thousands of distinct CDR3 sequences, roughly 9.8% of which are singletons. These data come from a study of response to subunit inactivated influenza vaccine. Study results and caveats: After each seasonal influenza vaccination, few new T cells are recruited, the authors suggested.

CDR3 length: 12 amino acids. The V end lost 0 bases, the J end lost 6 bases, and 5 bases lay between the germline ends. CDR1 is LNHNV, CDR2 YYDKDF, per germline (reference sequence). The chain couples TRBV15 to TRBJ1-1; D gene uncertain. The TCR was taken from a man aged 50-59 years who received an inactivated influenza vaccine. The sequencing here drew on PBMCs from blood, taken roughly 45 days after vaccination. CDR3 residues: CATSRDSPEAFF. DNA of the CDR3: TGTGCCACCAGCAGAGATTCCCCTGAAGCTTTCTTT.